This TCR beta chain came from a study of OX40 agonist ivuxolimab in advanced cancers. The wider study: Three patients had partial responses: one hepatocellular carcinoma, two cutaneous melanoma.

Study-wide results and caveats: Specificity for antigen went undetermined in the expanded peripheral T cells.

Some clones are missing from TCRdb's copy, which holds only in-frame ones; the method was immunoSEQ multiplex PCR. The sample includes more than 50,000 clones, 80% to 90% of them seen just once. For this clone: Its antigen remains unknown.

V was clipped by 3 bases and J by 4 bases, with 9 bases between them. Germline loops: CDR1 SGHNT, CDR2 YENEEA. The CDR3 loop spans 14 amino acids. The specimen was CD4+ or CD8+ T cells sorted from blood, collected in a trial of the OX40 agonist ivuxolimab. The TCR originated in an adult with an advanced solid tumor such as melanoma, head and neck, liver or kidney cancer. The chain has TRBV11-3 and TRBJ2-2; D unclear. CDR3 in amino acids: CASSLGRSTGELFF. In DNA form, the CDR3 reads TGTGCCAGCAGCTTGGGAAGGAGCACCGGGGAGCTGTTTTTT.